This record covers a single T cell receptor (beta chain). A single record per CDR3 protein comes from TCRdb applying MiXCR to the 5' RACE reads. The sample yields about 6,400 distinct CDR3 sequences, 59% seen once. The length of the CDR3 is 11 residues. V shed 3 bases and J shed 8 bases, with 7 bases lying between them. Germline V lookup: CDR1 SEHNR, CDR2 FQNEAQ (reference sequence). The sequence came from a female donor with breast cancer. The rearrangement joins TRBV7-9 to TRBJ1-2; D not resolved. The source material was tumor-infiltrating memory CD4+ T cells sorted from the breast tumor. Specified subset: memory CD4+ T cells, CD4+CD45RO+CD25-. In nucleotides, the CDR3 is TGTGCCAGCAGCTTCGAAAGCGGCTACACCTTC. This codes for CASSFESGYTF.